Presented here are 22 T cell receptor beta chains from one specimen sequenced in a study of blood T cell repertoires in COVID-19. Clones were sequenced by immunoSEQ multiplex PCR, and TCRdb holds only the in-frame ones, with some missing. Of some 300,000 clones listed, 85% to 95% are singletons. Source material: PBMCs or T cells enriched from blood (not recorded which). The receptors were sampled from a woman in her 30s who had been exposed to COVID-19.

The chain uses TRBV21-1 and TRBJ2-6; the table assigns TRBD1, which was not confirmed against the DNA. TRBV21-1 is recorded as a pseudogene. The CDR3 covers 16 residues. DNA for the CDR3: TGTGCCAGCAGCGGGCAGGGAAACTCTGGGGCCAACGTCCTGACTTTC. Its protein is CASSGQGNSGANVLTF.

The rearrangement joins TRBV20-1 to TRBJ2-7, with a possible D match to TRBD2 (5 bases). The CDR3 spans 11 residues. The germline V and J ends were trimmed by 1 base and 9 bases, with 10 bases remaining between them. Germline V CDR1 and CDR2: DFQATT, SNEGSKA (reference sequence). In DNA form, the CDR3 reads TGCAGTGCTAGAGGCCGAGAGGGGCAGTACTTC. Its protein product is CSARGREGQYF.

V and J are TRBV30 and TRBJ2-5; TRBD1 agrees at 7 bases. CDR1 and CDR2 from the germline V gene are GTSNPN and SVGIG (reference sequence). J was trimmed by 4 bases and V by 1 base; bases with no gene match: 6. The CDR3 is 14 amino acids. CDR3 sequence reads: CAWSGDRVRETQYF. DNA for the CDR3: TGTGCCTGGAGTGGAGACAGGGTGCGAGAGACCCAGTACTTC.

As DNA, the CDR3 is TGTGCCAGCGGAAGAAACAGGGGTGATGGCTACACCTTC. Its protein is CASGRNRGDGYTF. The J gene is TRBJ1-2, the V gene TRBV2; 7 bases align to TRBD1. After removal of 8 bases from V and 6 bases from J, the junction contained 9 bases not matched to a gene. CDR3 size: 13 residues. Germline values: CDR1 SNHLY, CDR2 FYNNEI. Supplemented by reference TRBV2 and TRBJ1-2, the full variable domain reads EPEVTQTPSHQVTQMGQEVILRCVPISNHLYFYWYRQILGQKVEFLVSFYNNEISEKSEIFDDQFSVERPDGSNFTLKIRSTKLEDSAMYFCASGRNRGDGYTFGSGTRLTVV.

This chain connects TRBV27 to TRBJ1-5; 8 bases are shared with TRBD1. The CDR3 consists of 14 residues. The J segment lost 6 bases and the V segment lost 2 bases, leaving 3 bases of the junction unmatched. Germline values: CDR1 MNHEY, CDR2 SMNVEV (reference sequence). For the CDR3, the DNA is TGTGCCAGCAGTTTACAGGGGGCGGTTCAGCCCCAGCATTTT. Its protein product is CASSLQGAVQPQHF.

A note on this clone: The junction and the germline gene differ at one end; a read error may be behind it. The V gene is TRBV7-6, the J gene TRBJ2-3; 11 nucleotides align to TRBD2. The germline V gene encodes CDR1 SGHVS and CDR2 FNYEAQ. The CDR3 is 15 residues long. As DNA, the CDR3 is TGTGCCAGCAGCGTAGCGGGGGGGGCGAAAGATACGCAGTATTTT. Residues: CASSVAGGAKDTQYF.

The V and J genes are TRBV4-1 and TRBJ1-4; perhaps TRBD1 as D (6 bases). The CDR3 covers 15 residues. Germline CDR1 is MGHRA and CDR2 is YSYEKL. V was pared by 3 bases and J by 8 bases, with 16 bases between. The CDR3 reads CASSQGTLPREKLFF. CDR3 sequence (DNA): TGCGCCAGCAGCCAGGGGACACTTCCTCGAGAAAAACTGTTTTTT.

The chain combines TRBV12-3 or TRBV12-4 with TRBJ2-2, with TRBD1 as a possible D gene (6 bases). Trimming took off 5 bases at V and 4 bases at J, with 8 bases between the two ends. The CDR3 contains 13 residues. The CDR3 region has the DNA TGTGCCAGCAGTCGGACAGTCACCGGGGAGCTGTTTTTT. Encoded protein: CASSRTVTGELFF.

This chain connects TRBV12-3 or TRBV12-4 to TRBJ2-1, with D possibly matching TRBD2 (5 bases). Deletions cut 3 bases from V and 9 bases from J, with 9 bases between. CDR3 length equals 12 residues. The CDR3 is CASSLSEGEQFF. The DNA of the CDR3 is TGTGCCAGCAGTTTGTCAGAGGGTGAGCAGTTCTTC.

The J gene is TRBJ1-2, the V gene TRBV5-4; 10 bases map to TRBD1. The CDR3 covers 15 residues. Germline V gene data show CDR1 as SGHNT and CDR2 as YYREEE (reference sequence). V gave up 4 bases and J gave up 5 bases; unmatched junction bases: 8. As DNA, the CDR3 is TGTGCCAGCAGCCGAGGACAGGGGGGTTGGTATGGCTACACCTTC. It is translated as CASSRGQGGWYGYTF.

This rearrangement joins TRBV9 to TRBJ1-2; the match to TRBD1 covers 9 bases. CDR1 is SGDLS, CDR2 YYNGEE, per germline. The V and J ends lost 2 bases and 8 bases, in that order; junction bases with no gene match: 10. This CDR3 has 15 residues. In DNA form, the CDR3 reads TGTGCCAGCAGCGTCCATTCAGGGACAGGGAAAGGCTACACCTTC. As protein: CASSVHSGTGKGYTF.

The chain combines TRBV21-1 with TRBJ1-3; the table's D gene call, TRBD1, was not cross checked with the DNA. TRBV21-1 is given as a pseudogene. This CDR3 has 17 residues. CDR3 DNA: TGTGCCAGCAGCAATCCTTTGGCCAGTCACTCTGGAAACACCATATATTTT. This sequence encodes CASSNPLASHSGNTIYF.

The chain links TRBV5-1 to TRBJ2-1, with D unresolved. Germline values: CDR1 SGHRS, CDR2 YFSETQ. CDR3 length: 13 amino acids. V lost 7 bases and J lost 0, with 8 bases in between. The CDR3 here is CASLGPSYNEQFF. The CDR3 nucleotides read TGCGCCAGCCTGGGCCCCTCCTACAATGAGCAGTTCTTC. The complete variable domain, with remaining parts taken from reference TRBV5-1 and TRBJ2-1, reads KAGVTQTPRYLIKTRGQQVTLSCSPISGHRSVSWYQQTPGQGLQFLFEYFSETQRNKGNFPGRFSGRQFSNSRSEMNVSTLELGDSALYLCASLGPSYNEQFFGPGTRLTVL.

The V and J genes are TRBV5-1 and TRBJ1-2, with 7 bases identical to TRBD1. The trim removed 0 bases at V and 6 bases at J, leaving 8 bases unmatched. CDR1 is SGHRS and CDR2 is YFSETQ in the germline V gene. The CDR3 totals 15 residues. The CDR3, as DNA: TGCGCCAGCAGCTTGGTGGGACAGACAATCGATGGCTACACCTTC. Its protein is CASSLVGQTIDGYTF.

This clone was found once. The gene calls are TRBV2 and TRBJ1-4, with 9 bases identical to TRBD1. The CDR3 covers 16 residues. Germline CDR1 is SNHLY and CDR2 is FYNNEI. V trimming: 0 bases; J trimming: 7 bases; junction bases outside the gene matches: 6. CDR3 region: CASSEAPPGQGEKLFF. The CDR3 DNA reads as TGTGCCAGCAGTGAAGCGCCCCCGGGACAGGGTGAAAAACTGTTTTTT.

The chain is built from TRBV29-1 and TRBJ2-1, with TRBD1 matching over 7 bases. Looked up from germline, CDR1 is SQVTM and CDR2 is ANQGSEA. The CDR3 has 15 amino acids. V lost 0 bases to trimming and J lost 4 bases; unmatched junction nucleotides: 6. The CDR3 sequence: CSVEDPGQNYNEQFF. The CDR3 bases are TGCAGCGTTGAAGATCCGGGACAGAATTACAATGAGCAGTTCTTC.

For this clone: One end of the junction is discordant with germline, which a read error may explain. The J gene is TRBJ1-1, the V gene TRBV2; 7 bases are a match to TRBD1. The germline V gene encodes CDR1 SNHLY and CDR2 FYNNEI. This CDR3 spans 14 amino acids. CDR3 sequence: CASRDRTGYTEAFF. The DNA of the CDR3 is TGTGCCAGCCGTGACCGGACAGGCTACACTGAAGCTTTCTTT. Looking up the rest from reference TRBV2 and TRBJ1-1 gives the full variable domain: EPEVTQTPSHQVTQMGQEVILRCVPISNHLYFYWYRQILGQKVEFLVSFYNNEISEKSEIFDDQFSVERPDGSNFTLKIRSTKLEDSAMYFCASRDRTGYTEAFFGQGTRLTVV.

Concerning this clone itself: This sample includes further DNA sequences coding for the same CDR3. This chain uses TRBV6-2 or TRBV6-3 with TRBJ2-7, with D unresolved. V was cut by 5 bases and J by 0 bases, with 11 bases left in between. The V gene's germline CDR1 is MNHEY and CDR2 SVGEGT. The CDR3 is 14 amino acids. This chain's CDR3 is CASSITLSSYEQYF. CDR3 DNA sequence: TGTGCCAGCAGTATCACCCTGAGCTCCTACGAGCAGTACTTC.

This clone appeared a few times. V and J are TRBV5-1 and TRBJ2-4, with 7 bases identical to TRBD1. The germline CDR1 and CDR2 sequences are SGHRS and YFSETQ. The CDR3 covers 13 residues. V lost 0 bases, J lost 8 bases, and 2 bases stayed unmatched. DNA of the CDR3: TGCGCCAGCAGCTTGGGACAGGGTGACATTCAGTACTTC. This gives the protein CASSLGQGDIQYF.

This clone came up a few times. The CDR3 spells CASSLEGGLKNTEAFF. CDR3 DNA: TGTGCCAGCAGCTTGGAAGGGGGCTTGAAGAACACTGAAGCTTTCTTT. The chain joins TRBV11-2 to TRBJ1-1, with 7 positions matching TRBD1. V was pared by 3 bases and J by 1 base, with 8 bases of the junction left unmatched. The CDR3 spans 16 residues. The germline V gene encodes CDR1 SGHAT and CDR2 FQNNGV.

The genes are TRBV10-3 and TRBJ2-3, with a possible D match to TRBD1 (6 bases). Per the germline V gene, CDR1 is ENHRY and CDR2 is SYGVKD. V was shortened by 3 bases and J by 4 bases, with 14 bases between the two germline ends. CDR3 length equals 15 residues. In DNA, the CDR3 is TGTGCCATCAGTGAATCAGGGGATTCGGCAGATACGCAGTATTTT. This codes for CAISESGDSADTQYF.

V gene TRBV11-2 combines with J gene TRBJ2-3; 8 bases map to TRBD2. The CDR3 loop spans 16 amino acids. CDR1 is SGHAT and CDR2 is FQNNGV in the germline V gene. The ends lost 1 base at V and 1 base at J; junction bases unmatched: 4. The DNA of the CDR3 is TGTGCCAGCAGCTTAGCGGCGGGGGGTCGCACAGATACGCAGTATTTT. This codes for CASSLAAGGRTDTQYF.